A selection of T cell receptor beta chains follows, all from one sample in a study of blood T cell repertoires in COVID-19. Here immunoSEQ multiplex PCR was the method, and the copy in TCRdb shows in-frame clones only, minus some. In the table there are tens of thousands of clones, 88% of which are singletons. The material sequenced was peripheral blood. These receptors were obtained from a man aged 45-60 years with active COVID-19. CDR3s include the opening cysteine and the closing phenylalanine or tryptophan. The order of the fields is clone size, V gene, D gene, J gene, CDR3 protein, CDR3 DNA. A D gene is named only where the DNA matches it firmly. Size is omitted from some rows. Given values are once, few, many or a class for expanded clones.

>NA|TRBV7-9|NA|TRBJ2-5
CASSLEALEETQYF
TGTGCCAGCAGCTTAGAGGCACTAGAAGAGACCCAGTACTTC
>NA|TRBV3-1/TRBV3-2|TRBD1|TRBJ1-2
CASSHRQGASRGGYTF
TGTGCCAGCAGCCATCGACAGGGGGCCAGTCGTGGTGGCTACACCTTC
>NA|TRBV7-2|NA|TRBJ2-3
CASSIMAGASTDTQYF
TGTGCCAGCAGCATAATGGCGGGGGCAAGCACAGATACGCAGTATTTT
>NA|TRBV4-3|NA|TRBJ2-3
CASSQGVGRLDTQYF
TGCGCCAGCAGCCAAGGGGTAGGGAGACTTGATACGCAGTATTTT
>NA|TRBV18|NA|TRBJ2-3
CASSLPLGIRSTDTQYF
TGTGCCAGCTCACTACCTCTCGGGATTCGCTCAACAGATACGCAGTATTTT
>once|TRBV6-6|TRBD1|TRBJ1-1
CASSLDREGPEAFF
TGTGCCAGCAGCCTGGACAGGGAGGGCCCTGAAGCTTTCTTT
>NA|TRBV21-1|NA|TRBJ2-1
CASREREVYNEQFF
TGTGCCAGTAGGGAGCGGGAGGTCTACAATGAGCAGTTCTTC
>few|TRBV5-1|NA|TRBJ2-1
CASLDAYNEQFF
TGCGCCAGCCTAGACGCCTACAATGAGCAGTTCTTC
>once|TRBV18|TRBD1|TRBJ1-2
CASSPEHRGIRHGYTF
TGTGCCAGCTCACCGGAACACAGGGGAATACGCCATGGCTACACCTTC
>NA|TRBV11-3|TRBD1|TRBJ2-3
CASSLGQISGQRGVTQYF
TGTGCCAGCAGCTTAGGGCAAATTTCGGGACAGCGAGGAGTTACGCAGTATTTT
>NA|TRBV29-1|NA|TRBJ1-2
CSVLAAGDQTGYTF
TGCAGCGTCCTCGCAGCAGGGGATCAAACTGGCTACACCTTC
>NA|TRBV7-3|NA|TRBJ2-5
CASSLSGRKETQYF
TGTGCCAGCAGCTTAAGTGGGAGGAAGGAGACCCAGTACTTC
>once|TRBV5-1|TRBD2|TRBJ2-1
CASSLISAGGTYNEQFF
TGCGCCAGCAGCTTGATTTCCGCGGGAGGAACCTACAATGAGCAGTTCTTC
>NA|TRBV6-1|TRBD2|TRBJ2-3
CASSEGLAGSDTQYF
TGTGCCAGCAGTGAAGGGCTAGCGGGGAGCGATACGCAGTATTTT
>NA|TRBV5-1|TRBD2|TRBJ2-2
CASRFQGGLAGFTGELFF
TGCGCCAGCAGGTTCCAGGGAGGGTTAGCCGGATTCACCGGGGAGCTGTTTTTT
>NA|TRBV9|TRBD1|TRBJ2-7
CASSARQGLGLDEQYF
TGTGCCAGCAGCGCCAGACAGGGTCTGGGTCTGGACGAGCAGTACTTC
>NA|TRBV3-1/TRBV3-2|TRBD1|TRBJ1-4
CASSQGDRGLNEKLFF
TGTGCCAGCAGCCAAGGGGACAGGGGATTAAATGAAAAACTGTTTTTT
>NA|TRBV19|TRBD2|TRBJ2-5
CASSISGNPYQETQYF
TGTGCCAGTAGTATTAGCGGGAACCCGTACCAAGAGACCCAGTACTTC
>few|TRBV6-6|NA|TRBJ2-7
CATSGGGSPYEQYF
TGTGCCACCTCTGGTGGGGGCAGCCCCTACGAGCAGTACTTC
>NA|TRBV7-9|TRBD2|TRBJ2-1
CASSFVRTRWDEQFF
TGTGCCAGCAGCTTTGTTAGGACTAGATGGGATGAGCAGTTCTTC
>NA|TRBV6-5|NA|TRBJ2-7
CASSYEGYEQYF
TGTGCCAGCAGTTACGAGGGATACGAGCAGTACTTC
>NA|TRBV5-6|NA|TRBJ2-5
CASSSEDWGETQYF
TGTGCCAGCAGCTCGGAGGACTGGGGAGAGACCCAGTACTTC
>NA|TRBV19|TRBD1|TRBJ1-3
CASIDGQARRNTIYF
TGTGCCAGTATCGACGGACAGGCTCGTCGGAACACCATATATTTT
>NA|TRBV6-5|NA|TRBJ2-1
CASSYSLGRNEQFF
TGTGCCAGCAGTTACTCTCTAGGTAGGAATGAGCAGTTCTTC
>NA|TRBV5-4|TRBD1|TRBJ2-3
CASSLKTGGPDTQYF
TGTGCCAGCAGCTTAAAGACAGGGGGCCCAGATACGCAGTATTTT
>NA|TRBV7-2|NA|TRBJ1-2
CASSFGGMGGYTF
TGTGCCAGCAGCTTTGGAGGAATGGGTGGCTACACCTTC
>NA|TRBV7-8|NA|TRBJ1-5
CASSLGTANQPQHF
TGTGCCAGCAGCTTAGGGACAGCGAATCAGCCCCAGCATTTT
>NA|TRBV3-1/TRBV3-2|NA|TRBJ2-5
CASSHSQQATQYF
TGTGCCAGCAGCCATTCACAACAGGCGACCCAGTACTTC
>NA|TRBV5-4|NA|TRBJ1-5
CASSLGGSNQPQHF
TGTGCCAGCAGCTTGGGAGGCAGCAATCAGCCCCAGCATTTT
>NA|TRBV15|NA|TRBJ1-4
CATSRDRVEKLFF
TGTGCCACCAGCAGAGACAGGGTTGAAAAACTGTTTTTT
>NA|TRBV7-9|TRBD1|TRBJ1-6
CASSSQGVRNSPLHF
TGTGCCAGCAGCTCTCAGGGGGTCAGGAATTCACCCCTCCACTTT
>NA|TRBV5-5|TRBD1|TRBJ1-2
CASSYPGQFYGYTF
TGTGCCAGCAGCTATCCGGGACAGTTCTATGGCTACACCTTC
>NA|TRBV11-3|NA|TRBJ2-1
CASSFTGYDEQFF
TGTGCCAGCAGTTTTACGGGTTATGATGAGCAGTTCTTC
>NA|TRBV7-6|TRBD1|TRBJ2-5
CASSKGQGILTETQYF
TGTGCCAGCAGCAAGGGACAGGGGATTTTGACCGAGACCCAGTACTTC
>NA|TRBV7-2|NA|TRBJ2-1
CASSLEQVMNEQFF
TGTGCCAGCAGCTTAGAACAGGTAATGAATGAGCAGTTCTTC
>NA|TRBV19|TRBD1|TRBJ1-5
CASSSDRGGNQPQHF
TGTGCCAGTAGTTCGGACAGGGGTGGCAATCAGCCCCAGCATTTT
>NA|TRBV25-1|TRBD2|TRBJ2-1
CASRSRGAGGLWEQFF
TGTGCCAGCAGATCCCGCGGAGCGGGGGGCCTTTGGGAGCAGTTCTTC
>NA|TRBV29-1|NA|TRBJ1-1
CSATPGGGTEAFF
TGCAGCGCCACCCCCGGTGGAGGCACTGAAGCTTTCTTT
>once|TRBV19|TRBD1|TRBJ2-7
CASSMDRGYEQYF
TGTGCCAGTAGTATGGACAGGGGATACGAGCAGTACTTC
>NA|TRBV9|TRBD2|TRBJ2-2
CASSVVSSGANTGELFF
TGTGCCAGCAGCGTAGTATCCAGCGGGGCGAACACCGGGGAGCTGTTTTTT